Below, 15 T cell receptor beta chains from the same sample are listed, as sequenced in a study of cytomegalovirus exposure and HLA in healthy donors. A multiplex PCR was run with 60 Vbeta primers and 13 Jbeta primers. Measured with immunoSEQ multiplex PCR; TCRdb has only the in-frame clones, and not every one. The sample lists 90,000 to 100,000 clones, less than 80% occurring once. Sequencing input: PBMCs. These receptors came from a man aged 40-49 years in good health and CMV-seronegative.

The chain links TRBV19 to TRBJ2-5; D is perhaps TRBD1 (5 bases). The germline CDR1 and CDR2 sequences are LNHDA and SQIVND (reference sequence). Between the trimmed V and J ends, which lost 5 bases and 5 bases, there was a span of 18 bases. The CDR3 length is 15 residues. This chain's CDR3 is CASSDWGSSPETQYF. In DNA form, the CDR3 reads TGTGCCAGTAGTGACTGGGGCTCTAGTCCTGAGACCCAGTACTTC.

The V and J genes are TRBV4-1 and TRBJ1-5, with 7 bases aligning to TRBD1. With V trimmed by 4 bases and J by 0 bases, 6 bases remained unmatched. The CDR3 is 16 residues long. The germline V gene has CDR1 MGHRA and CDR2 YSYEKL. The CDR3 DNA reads TGCGCCAGCAGCCCGGGGACAGCTTATAGCAATCAGCCCCAGCATTTT. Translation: CASSPGTAYSNQPQHF.

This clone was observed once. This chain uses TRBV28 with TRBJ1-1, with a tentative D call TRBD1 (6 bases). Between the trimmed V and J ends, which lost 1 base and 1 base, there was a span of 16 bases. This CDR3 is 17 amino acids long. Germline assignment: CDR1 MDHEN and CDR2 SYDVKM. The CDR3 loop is CASSLLFRDTKNTEAFF. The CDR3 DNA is TGTGCCAGCAGTTTATTGTTTCGGGACACCAAGAACACTGAAGCTTTCTTT.

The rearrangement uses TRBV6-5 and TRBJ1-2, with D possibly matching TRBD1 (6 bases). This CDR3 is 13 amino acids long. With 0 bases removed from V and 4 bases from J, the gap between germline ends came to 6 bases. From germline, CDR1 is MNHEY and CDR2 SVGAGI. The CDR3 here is CASSYSGGYGYTF. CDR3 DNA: TGTGCCAGCAGTTACTCAGGGGGCTATGGCTACACCTTC.

The CDR3 spells CASSRGGATTDTQYF. Here the CDR3 DNA reads TGTGCCAGCAGCCGCGGGGGGGCAACCACAGATACGCAGTATTTT. The chain carries TRBV6-5 and TRBJ2-3, with TRBD2 identical over 9 bases. Germline V lookup: CDR1 MNHEY, CDR2 SVGAGI. J gave up 2 bases and V 6 bases, and 6 bases lay outside the gene matches. The CDR3 runs 15 residues.

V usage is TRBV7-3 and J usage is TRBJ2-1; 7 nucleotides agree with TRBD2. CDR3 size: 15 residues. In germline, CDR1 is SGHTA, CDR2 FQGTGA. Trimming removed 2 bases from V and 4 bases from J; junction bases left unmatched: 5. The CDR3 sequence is CASSLYSGRYNEQFF. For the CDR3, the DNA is TGTGCCAGCAGCTTATATTCCGGGAGGTACAATGAGCAGTTCTTC.

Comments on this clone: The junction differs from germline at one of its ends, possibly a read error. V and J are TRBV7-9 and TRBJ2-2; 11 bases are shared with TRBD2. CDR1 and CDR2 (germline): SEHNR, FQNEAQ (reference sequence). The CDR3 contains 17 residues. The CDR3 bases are TGTTCCAGCAGCTTCCAGACTAGCGGGACACTCACCGGGGAGCTGTTTTTT. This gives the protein CSSSFQTSGTLTGELFF.

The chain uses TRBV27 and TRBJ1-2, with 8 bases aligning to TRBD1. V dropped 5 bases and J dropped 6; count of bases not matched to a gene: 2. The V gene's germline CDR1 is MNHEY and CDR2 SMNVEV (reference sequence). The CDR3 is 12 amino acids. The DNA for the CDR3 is TGTGCCAGCAGTCTACAGGGGGATGGCTACACCTTC. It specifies CASSLQGDGYTF.

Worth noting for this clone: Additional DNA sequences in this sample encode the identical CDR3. This chain's CDR3 is CASSEVGPGGGAETQYF. The DNA for the CDR3 is TGTGCCAGCAGTGAAGTTGGCCCTGGCGGGGGGGCAGAGACCCAGTACTTC. The rearrangement uses TRBV6-1 and TRBJ2-5, with 9 bases matching TRBD2. From germline, CDR1 is MNHNS and CDR2 SASEGT. The CDR3 has 17 residues. The J segment lost 4 bases and the V segment lost 1 base, leaving 10 bases of the junction unmatched.

The CDR3 sequence is CASRDSQGARETQYF. DNA of the CDR3: TGTGCCAGCAGGGACAGTCAGGGGGCGCGGGAGACCCAGTACTTC. The rearrangement links TRBV28 to TRBJ2-5; TRBD1 matches 8 bases. V shed 6 bases, J shed 5 bases, and the junction held 11 bases outside the gene matches. Germline V CDR1 and CDR2: MDHEN, SYDVKM. This CDR3 has 15 residues.

CDR3 protein: CASSLIAETGQSFEKLFF. The CDR3 DNA reads TGTGCCAGCAGCTTAATCGCCGAAACGGGACAGAGTTTTGAAAAACTGTTTTTT. V and J are TRBV7-8 and TRBJ1-4; 7 positions match TRBD1. CDR1 and CDR2 (germline): SGHVS, FQNEAQ. V trimming: 2 bases; J trimming: 7 bases; junction bases outside the gene matches: 16. The CDR3 has 18 amino acids.

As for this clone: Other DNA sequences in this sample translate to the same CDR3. Here the CDR3 reads CASRDRSYEQYF. The CDR3 bases are TGTGCCAGTAGGGACAGGTCTTACGAGCAGTACTTC. The V gene is TRBV19, the J gene TRBJ2-7; 7 nucleotides match TRBD1. Germline CDR1 LNHDA, CDR2 SQIVND (reference sequence). The CDR3 runs 12 residues. V lost 6 bases and J lost 4; bases outside the gene matches: 3.

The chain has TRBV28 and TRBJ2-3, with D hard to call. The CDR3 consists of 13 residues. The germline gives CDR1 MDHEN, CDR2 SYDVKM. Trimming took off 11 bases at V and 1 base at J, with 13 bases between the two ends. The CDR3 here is CAGRLRGTDTQYF. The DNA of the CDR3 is TGTGCCGGAAGACTCAGAGGCACAGATACGCAGTATTTT.

In DNA form, the CDR3 reads TGTGCCAGCAGCGCCCCCGGGACAGGGAACACCGGGGAGCTGTTTTTT. Translated: CASSAPGTGNTGELFF. The V and J genes are TRBV9 and TRBJ2-2, with 8 bases lining up with TRBD1. There are 16 residues in the CDR3. Germline loops: CDR1 SGDLS, CDR2 YYNGEE. The V segment lost 3 bases and the J segment 1 base; nucleotides outside the gene matches: 5.

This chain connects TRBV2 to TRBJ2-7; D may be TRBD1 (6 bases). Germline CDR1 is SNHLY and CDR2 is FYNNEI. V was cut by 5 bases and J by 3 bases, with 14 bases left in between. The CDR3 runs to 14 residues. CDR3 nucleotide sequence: TGTGCCAGCAGTCTACCAGGGGAATACTACGAGCAGTACTTC. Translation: CASSLPGEYYEQYF.